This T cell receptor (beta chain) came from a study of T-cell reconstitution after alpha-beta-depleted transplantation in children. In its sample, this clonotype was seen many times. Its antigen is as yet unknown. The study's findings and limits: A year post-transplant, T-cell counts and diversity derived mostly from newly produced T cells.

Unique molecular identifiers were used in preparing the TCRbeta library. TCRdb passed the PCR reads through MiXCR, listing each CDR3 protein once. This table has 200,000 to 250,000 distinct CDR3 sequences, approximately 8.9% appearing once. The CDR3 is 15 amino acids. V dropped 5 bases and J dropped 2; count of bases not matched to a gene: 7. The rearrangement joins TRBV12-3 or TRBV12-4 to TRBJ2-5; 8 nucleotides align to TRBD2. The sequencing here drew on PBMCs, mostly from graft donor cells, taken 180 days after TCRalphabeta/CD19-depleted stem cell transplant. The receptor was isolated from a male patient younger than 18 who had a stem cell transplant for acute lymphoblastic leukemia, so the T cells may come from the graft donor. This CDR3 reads CASSPSTGGQETQYF. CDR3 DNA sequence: TGTGCCAGCAGTCCCTCAACGGGGGGGCAAGAGACCCAGTACTTC.